The source of this T cell receptor beta chain is a study of shared clonotypes between healthy human individuals. Study results and limitations: The four-donor shared clonotypes exceeded non-shared clonotypes in generation probability, with non-shared ones scoring lower. Some naive CD4 clonotypes, 4% to 6%, turned up in common across several donors.

TCRdb's table, derived via immunoSEQ multiplex PCR, lists solely in-frame clones and lacks some. This table has over a million clones, around four fifths appearing once. The length of the CDR3 is 15 residues. The germline V gene encodes CDR1 SGHRS and CDR2 YFSETQ. The ends lost 2 bases at V and 7 bases at J; junction bases unmatched: 9. Notes on this clone: The target antigen is unknown.

The receptor comes from a man younger than 35 in good health. The material sequenced was memory CD4+ T cells sorted from blood. Subset of the sample: CD45RA-negative fraction. The gene calls are TRBV5-1 and TRBJ2-1, with 7 bases aligning to TRBD2. The CDR3 is CASSLGPSGDNEQFF. Written as DNA, the CDR3 is TGCGCCAGCAGCTTAGGGCCTAGCGGAGATAATGAGCAGTTCTTC.